The rows below give T cell receptor beta chains drawn from one sample of a study of cytomegalovirus exposure and HLA in healthy donors. This table comes from immunoSEQ multiplex PCR, and its TCRdb copy is limited to in-frame clones, with some not included. Counted here are around 100,000 clones, under 85% occurring once; the ten biggest clones make up approximately 3.7%. Source material: PBMCs. Receptors originate from a man in his forties or fifties in good health and CMV-seropositive. Each CDR3 is given with its conserved first and last residue. Rows may omit the clone size; those that give it use once, few, many or a size class.

>TRBV19|few|TRBJ1-2|15
CASSPPDRGAIGYTF
>TRBV19|-|TRBJ1-1|16
CASSISIGGLASEAFF
>TRBV9|-|TRBJ1-3|17
CASSALFDSFTGNTIYF
>TRBV27|once|TRBJ2-1|20
CASGKTGTSGLEFSYNEQFF
>TRBV9|-|TRBJ2-1|20
CASSVGGTGGLAGGLNEQFF
>TRBV2|once|TRBJ1-2|14
CASQGGRGGYGYTF
>TRBV27|-|TRBJ2-5|15
CASRGWTGQQETQYF
>TRBV7-9|-|TRBJ1-5|14
CASSPDRPQQPQHF
>TRBV30|-|TRBJ1-2|12
CAWSSSVGGYTF
>TRBV5-1|-|TRBJ2-1|18
CASSLGFRNLRGTNEQFF
>TRBV6-5|-|TRBJ2-7|16
CASSYSGQGAPYEQYF
>TRBV5-4|-|TRBJ2-2|13
CASSPREGGELFF
>TRBV5-5|-|TRBJ2-7|15
CANSFGDSGAYEQYF
>TRBV2|-|TRBJ1-5|15
CASVLGQTSNQPQHF
>TRBV5-1|-|TRBJ2-2|17
CASSHMTGPSNTGELFF
>TRBV28|-|TRBJ2-5|15
CASSLGSPHQETQYF
>TRBV9|-|TRBJ2-1|18
CASSVGLAGGHRIREQFF
>TRBV11-2|-|TRBJ2-7|16
CASSLDGGRALYEQYF
>TRBV27|-|TRBJ2-7|15
CASSLGGQGFYEQYF
>TRBV5-8|few|TRBJ2-1|18
CASSLSVASDSSYNEQFF
>TRBV28|few|TRBJ2-3|14
CASSLRQGADTQYF
>TRBV7-2|-|TRBJ2-7|14
CASSNSGRVDEQYF
>TRBV6-1|-|TRBJ2-7|15
CASSEETGGSYEQYF
>TRBV6-5|once|TRBJ2-2|16
CASSSQPGLNTGELFF
>TRBV28|-|TRBJ1-5|13
CASSSSSNQPQHF
>TRBV5-6|-|TRBJ2-5|16
CASSLEGTSVQETQYF
>TRBV7-8|-|TRBJ2-1|14
CASSLASAGTEQFF
>TRBV11-2|-|TRBJ2-1|11
CASSTTGWEFF
>TRBV7-9|-|TRBJ2-1|15
CASSLKSRGANGQFF
>TRBV4-3|once|TRBJ2-1|15
CASSHSPRTGDEQFF
>TRBV29-1|-|TRBJ2-5|12
CSVRQGQETQYF
>TRBV14|-|TRBJ2-1|15
CASSEYFGSYNEQFF
>TRBV20-1|-|TRBJ2-5|11
CSASGSETQYF
>TRBV2|-|TRBJ2-2|18
CASRSGLAALRGTGELFF
>TRBV6-4|-|TRBJ2-2|13
CASARGETGELFF
>TRBV19|-|TRBJ2-1|14
CASSGTLVYNEQFF
>TRBV19|-|TRBJ2-7|14
CASSITESSYEQYF
>TRBV9|-|TRBJ2-7|16
CASSVGSGSQNYEQYF
>TRBV19|-|TRBJ1-1|15
CASSIGLSQAEEAFF
>TRBV9|-|TRBJ2-1|14
CASAPDTSYNEQFF
>TRBV6-6|-|TRBJ2-1|16
CASSYGWTGGGDEQFF
>TRBV14|-|-|17
CASSRRMGQGLGYEQYF